A selection of T cell receptor beta chains follows, all from one sample in a study of blood T cells in healthy people across ages. TCRdb recomputed calls from the 5' RACE reads with MiXCR, one row per CDR3 protein. In the table there are hundreds of thousands of distinct CDR3 sequences, approximately 52% of which are singletons. The sample consisted of blood. These receptors originate from a woman older than 75 in good health. The CDR3 runs from the conserved cysteine through the conserved F or W. The D gene is left open where the match is weak. For some rows the clone size is stated as once, few or many, or as a class when expanded; others skip it.

d_gene	v_gene	j_gene	abundance	CDR3nt	CDR3aa
.	TRBV20-1	TRBJ1-2	many	TGCAGTGCCCCGGAGGGCCCCCTCTATGGCTACACCTTC	CSAPEGPLYGYTF
.	TRBV9	TRBJ2-1	.	TGTGCCAGCAGCCCAGGACAGACAGACAATGAGCAGTTCTTC	CASSPGQTDNEQFF
TRBD2	TRBV29-1	TRBJ2-7	.	TGCAGCGTGCTCAAAGCGGGGGACATCTCCTACGAGCAGTACTTC	CSVLKAGDISYEQYF
.	TRBV6-1	TRBJ2-5	.	TGTGCCAGCGTGGCAGGGGTTGGGGAGGCCCAGTACTTC	CASVAGVGEAQYF
.	TRBV29-1	TRBJ1-1	.	TGCAGCGTTGAAGGTCGAATGTCGCGCACTGAAGCTTTCTTT	CSVEGRMSRTEAFF
.	TRBV13	TRBJ2-3	.	TGTGCCAGCAGCCCCCGAGAGGGCTCAGATACGCAGTATTTT	CASSPREGSDTQYF
.	TRBV5-4	TRBJ2-1	many	TGTGCCAGCAGTTCGCGGGGCCAAAATGAGCAGTTCTTC	CASSSRGQNEQFF
.	TRBV5-1	TRBJ2-7	few	TGCGCCAGCAGCTTGGAACCAGGAGGGTACAATGAGCAGTACTTC	CASSLEPGGYNEQYF
TRBD1	TRBV5-1	TRBJ2-5	.	TGCGCCAGCAGCCCCGGGACAGGAGTAGACCATGAGCAGTACTTC	CASSPGTGVDHEQYF
.	TRBV9	TRBJ2-1	.	TGTGCCAGCAGCGTAGGGGTGGTCTCCTACAATGAGCAGTTCTTC	CASSVGVVSYNEQFF
TRBD2	TRBV20-1	TRBJ2-5	many	TGCAGTGCTAGAAAACCGGGACTAGCGGGGCCAAAAGAGACCCAGTACTTC	CSARKPGLAGPKETQYF
TRBD1	TRBV5-1	TRBJ2-7	.	TGCGTCAGCAGCGATTCAGGGGGCGAGCAGTACTTC	CVSSDSGGEQYF
TRBD2	TRBV29-1	TRBJ2-3	.	TGCAGCGTTGAAGTCGCGGCGGGGGGCCCGACAGATACGCAGTATTTT	CSVEVAAGGPTDTQYF
TRBD1	TRBV20-1	TRBJ2-1	few	TGCAGTGCTCGCGGACAGGGCGGGTCGAATGAGCAGTTCTTC	CSARGQGGSNEQFF
.	TRBV20-1	TRBJ2-7	.	TGCAGTGCTAGAGATCCGCTTGTGGGCCTCGAGCAGTACTTC	CSARDPLVGLEQYF
.	TRBV18	TRBJ2-7	.	TGTGCCAGCTCAACTTTACCTACGCTCGAGCAGTACTTC	CASSTLPTLEQYF
TRBD2	TRBV28	TRBJ2-3	.	TGTGCCAGCAGTTCTCAAAGGGGCGGGAGAGGGAATACGCAGTATTTT	CASSSQRGGRGNTQYF
.	TRBV12-3/TRBV12-4	TRBJ2-7	.	TGTGCCAGCAGTCCCAGGGGAGGACTGGGGGAGCAGTACTTC	CASSPRGGLGEQYF
.	TRBV27	TRBJ2-1	.	TGTGCCAGCAGTTTAGGGGGGAACGTCTTTCTGGGGTACTACAATGAGCAGTTCTTC	CASSLGGNVFLGYYNEQFF
.	TRBV30	TRBJ1-2	few	TGTGCCTGGAGCGCCTTGGTCTCATCTGCGGGCTACACCTTC	CAWSALVSSAGYTF
.	TRBV14	TRBJ2-5	.	TGTGCCAGCAGCCAAGATTACCTTGGGGGACCTGGAAAGACCCAGTACTTC	CASSQDYLGGPGKTQYF
TRBD2	TRBV7-2	TRBJ2-1	many	TGTGCCAGCAGCTTGTATCGGGGGGGGGACAATGAGCAGTTCTTC	CASSLYRGGDNEQFF
.	TRBV6-1	TRBJ1-5	.	TGTGCCAGCAGTGAAGCATCAGGGTATAGCAATCAGCCCCAGCATTTT	CASSEASGYSNQPQHF